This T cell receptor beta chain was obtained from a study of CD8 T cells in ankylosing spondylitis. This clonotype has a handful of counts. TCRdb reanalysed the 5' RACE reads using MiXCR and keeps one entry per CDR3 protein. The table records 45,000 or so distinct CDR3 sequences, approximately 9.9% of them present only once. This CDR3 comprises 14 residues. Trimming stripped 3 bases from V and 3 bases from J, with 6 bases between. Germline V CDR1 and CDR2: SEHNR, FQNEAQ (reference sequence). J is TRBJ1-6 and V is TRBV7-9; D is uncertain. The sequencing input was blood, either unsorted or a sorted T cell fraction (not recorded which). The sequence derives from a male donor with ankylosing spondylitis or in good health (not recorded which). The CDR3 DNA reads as TGTGCCAGCAGCTTGGCCGGCTATAATTCACCCCTCCACTTT. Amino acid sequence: CASSLAGYNSPLHF.